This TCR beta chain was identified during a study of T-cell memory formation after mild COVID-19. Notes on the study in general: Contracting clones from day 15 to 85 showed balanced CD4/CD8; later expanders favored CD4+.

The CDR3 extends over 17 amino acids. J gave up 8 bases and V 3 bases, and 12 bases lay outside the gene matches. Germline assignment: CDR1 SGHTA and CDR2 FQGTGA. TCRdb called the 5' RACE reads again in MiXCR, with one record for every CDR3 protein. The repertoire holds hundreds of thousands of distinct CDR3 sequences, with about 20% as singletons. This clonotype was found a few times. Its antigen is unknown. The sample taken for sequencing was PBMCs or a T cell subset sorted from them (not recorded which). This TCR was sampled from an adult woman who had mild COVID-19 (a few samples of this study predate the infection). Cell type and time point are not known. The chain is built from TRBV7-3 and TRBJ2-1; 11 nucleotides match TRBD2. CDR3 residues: CASSFSEGLAGFDEQFF. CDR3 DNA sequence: TGTGCCAGCAGCTTCTCAGAAGGACTAGCGGGTTTCGATGAGCAGTTCTTC.